Given below is one TCR beta chain in context. The sample holds one count of this clonotype. No antigen is known for it. Per-base quality was not reported, and no clone a single base away is much larger than it. One read offers little support. Immediately after resection, surgical brain or tumor specimens were cryofrozen in liquid nitrogen, with peripheral blood cells collected concurrently. The entry originates in a study of glioma-infiltrating T cells (dated by TCRdb to about 2016). With respect to the entire study: Low-grade gliomas were represented by WHO grade II oligodendrogliomas or astrocytomas, and glioblastomas were represented by WHO grade IV tumors that were sampled at initial rather than recurrent diagnosis. Dexamethasone was administered to glioma patients for six or fewer days before surgery. Blood libraries targeted about 4.5- to 10-fold sequencing coverage of 750,000 to 1,000,000 peripheral T cells. To gauge divergence between tissue and blood T-cell populations, every tissue-infiltrating repertoire was compared against the peripheral blood repertoire from the same patient. Sequencing of TCR alpha- and beta-chain repertoires was performed on glioma tissue, on non-neoplastic brain tissue, and on matched peripheral blood mononuclear cells. Three low-grade glioma patients, fewer than 10 primary glioblastoma patients, and three non-glioma patients who contributed non-neoplastic brain tissue made up the paired cohort.

The V and J ends are trimmed by 4 bases and 0 bases, leaving 14 bases between them. For CDR1 and CDR2, the germline V gene lists SGHRS and YFSETQ. The CDR3 has 15 amino acids, counting the end cysteine and phenylalanine. The entry retains the CDR3 DNA only, 45 bases that are in frame from base 1. TCR alpha and beta CDR3 regions were amplified with the iRepertoire nested amplicon-rescue multiplex PCR (arm-PCR) platform from RNA. For one-step reverse transcription and amplification, 100-400 ng of tissue mRNA or PBMC total RNA was used as input. After bead purification, a secondary multiplex PCR added Illumina adapters, and libraries were gel-purified between 200 and 400 bp. Libraries carried internal 6-nucleotide barcodes used for demultiplexing. Sequencing of the libraries was done on an Illumina MiSeq using 2x220 or 2x250 nucleotide paired-end reads. For the original study's pipeline: Paired reads were merged with FLASH 1.2.11 and aligned to the GRCh37 human genome with BWA-MEM before extracting TRA and TRB reads. An IMGT-derived reference of cassette sequences and CDR3 motifs, with pseudogenes included, was used for V and J assignment. Reads were translated in three frames, and productive CDR3s were defined by a C…FGXG motif without stop codons. Clonotypes were defined as unique combinations of V-J cassette pair and CDR3 amino acid sequence. Reads were filtered by Hamming distance, thresholded by each sample's sequence error rate in mapped regions. TCRdb reran the public reads through fastp at Q25 and MiXCR, keeping productive beta chains. Identical CDR3 protein sequences are pooled into one entry, listed with their most common genes and DNA. The V and J calls shown here were made by TCRdb, not taken from the authors' results. The sample table records fewer than 500,000 distinct CDR3 sequences; roughly 41% of these occur just once. Together, the top ten hold around 12% of the sample.

Overall results and qualifications from the work: Patients with low tissue-blood divergence were marked by a signature set of shared blood CDR3 motifs, and this signature set was depleted in highly divergent patients. Small numbers underpinned the group comparisons: under ten glioblastoma patients, three low-grade glioma patients and three non-neoplastic patients. Very few CDR3 sequences were shared between tissue and blood, attributed to high CDR3 diversity and limited sampling. VJ-independent divergence between tissue and blood was lower than expected in non-neoplastic patients but higher than expected in all gliomas, particularly low-grade gliomas.

Here the chain combines TRBV5-1 and TRBJ2-7; TRBD2 might be the D gene, on 5 matching bases. The origin of this receptor is a human donor with low-grade glioma or glioblastoma, undergoing nonglioma brain surgery, or in good health (not recorded which). The sequenced material came from glioma tissue, nonneoplastic brain tissue, or PBMCs (not recorded which). The DNA sequence follows: TGCGCCAGCAGCGGGAGCGGCGGCCGCTCCTACGAGCAGTACTTC. The encoded protein is CASSGSGGRSYEQYF.